This T cell receptor beta chain was recovered during a study of blood T cells in healthy people across ages. Study as a whole: Capture via template switching afforded approximately one barcoded beta molecule per two T cells.

CDR1 and CDR2 from the germline V gene are MGHDK and SYGVNS. V lost 0 bases and J lost 11, with 10 bases in between. CDR3 length equals 12 residues. Ranging in age from about 6 to 95, the donors were healthy Caucasian individuals from Russia. Extracted total RNA amounted to at least 5 micrograms for each sample. Through a sample-barcoded 5' primer and a J-beta primer mix, a second PCR was run for roughly 7 to 11 cycles. Every cDNA was tagged by a template-switch adaptor with 12 random nucleotides. In TCRdb, the 5' RACE reads were re-called with MiXCR into one record per CDR3 protein. Altogether around 1,000,000 distinct CDR3 sequences are present, under 40% being singletons, with the ten largest covering around 14%.

The sample comprised blood. This receptor was taken from a man younger than 35 in good health. V gene TRBV25-1 combines with J gene TRBJ1-1; D ambiguous. CDR3 DNA sequence: TGTGCCAGCAGTGAATATCGCTCAGAGGCTTTCTTT. Amino acid sequence: CASSEYRSEAFF.